These 30 T cell receptor beta chains originate from one sample sequenced in a study of T cell repertoires in cytomegalovirus infection. No antigens are known for them. MiXCR, applied by TCRdb to the reads, yields one record per CDR3 protein. The table includes about 700,000 distinct CDR3 sequences, about 33% detected once. The sequenced sample was cultured PBMCs, obtained from culture after CMV antigen stimulation. These receptors came from a human donor in good health (CMV status not recorded). Some clones in this sample may be carry-over from other donors' samples.

The chain is built from TRBV2 and TRBJ2-1; 15 nucleotides line up with TRBD2. The germline gives CDR1 SNHLY, CDR2 FYNNEI. V lost 7 bases to trimming and J lost 6 bases; unmatched junction nucleotides: 19. CDR3 length: 20 residues. CDR3 coding DNA: TGTGCCAGCATCGGACAGGGTTGGACTAGCGGGGGGGGGGGCGGCAATGAGCAGTTCTTC. It codes for CASIGQGWTSGGGGGNEQFF.

Here the CDR3 reads CASSQEVRSGRAWDTQYF. The CDR3 nucleotides read TGCGCCAGCAGCCAAGAGGTGCGGAGCGGGAGGGCGTGGGATACGCAGTATTTT. This chain uses TRBV4-3 with TRBJ2-3; 10 bases map to TRBD2. The CDR3 is 18 amino acids. The germline V gene encodes CDR1 LGHNA and CDR2 YSLEER. V gave up 0 bases and J gave up 6 bases; unmatched junction bases: 12.

The chain combines TRBV4-3 with TRBJ2-7; D call uncertain. The germline V gene encodes CDR1 LGHNA and CDR2 YSLEER. The CDR3 covers 15 residues. Trimming took off 2 bases at V and 0 bases at J, with 11 bases between the two ends. CDR3: CASSQSALISYEQYF. DNA of the CDR3: TGCGCCAGCAGCCAAAGCGCACTTATCTCCTACGAGCAGTACTTC.

The rearrangement uses TRBV11-2 and TRBJ2-2; D is uncertain. Germline V gene lookup returns CDR1 SGHAT and CDR2 FQNNGV. V lost 6 bases, J lost 1 base, and 12 bases lay in between. The CDR3 is made up of 15 amino acids. The CDR3 reads CASSWRPMNTGELFF. CDR3 nucleotide sequence: TGTGCCAGCAGTTGGCGGCCTATGAACACCGGGGAGCTGTTTTTT.

This rearrangement joins TRBV27 to TRBJ2-3; TRBD2 aligns across 8 bases. Germline values: CDR1 MNHEY, CDR2 SMNVEV (reference sequence). V lost 4 bases to trimming and J lost 3 bases; unmatched junction nucleotides: 9. The CDR3 consists of 16 residues. CDR3 residues: CASSSSAGVMTDTQYF. CDR3 DNA sequence: TGTGCCAGCAGTTCGTCAGCGGGGGTGATGACAGATACGCAGTATTTT.

V is TRBV7-6 and J is TRBJ2-3; D is perhaps TRBD1 or TRBD2 (5 bases each). The V gene's germline CDR1 is SGHVS and CDR2 FNYEAQ. The length of the CDR3 is 16 residues. The ends were cut back, 1 base at V and 0 bases at J, with 11 bases in the middle. The CDR3 region has the DNA TGTGCCAGCAGCTTAGTCCCAGGGACGAGCACAGATACGCAGTATTTT. It yields the protein CASSLVPGTSTDTQYF.

The chain couples TRBV10-3 to TRBJ2-7; D unresolved. Looked up from germline, CDR1 is ENHRY and CDR2 is SYGVKD. The CDR3 sequence is 15 residues long. The V end was cut by 2 bases, the J end by 7 bases, with 18 bases between. The CDR3 DNA follows: TGTGCCATCAGTGAGCTTTCAGGTCCCCTGGGGGAGCAGTACTTC. Translation: CAISELSGPLGEQYF.

This clonotype was picked up a small number of times. The chain recombines TRBV20-1 with TRBJ1-2, with D unresolved. Germline V gives CDR1 DFQATT, CDR2 SNEGSKA (reference sequence). Trimming took off 0 bases at V and 4 bases at J, with 12 bases between the two ends. The CDR3 sequence is 14 residues long. In DNA form, the CDR3 reads TGCAGTGCTAGAGAGAGGGTCTCCCCCTATGGCTACACCTTC. This gives the protein CSARERVSPYGYTF.

The V call is TRBV29-1, the J call TRBJ1-5; 7 nucleotides align to TRBD1. This CDR3 is built from 12 residues. CDR1 is SQVTM and CDR2 is ANQGSEA in the germline V gene. The junction had 4 bases not matched to a gene; V was cut back by 7 bases and J by 4 bases. The DNA of the CDR3 is TGCAGCGGACAGGGAAGAAATCAGCCCCAGCATTTT. Its translation: CSGQGRNQPQHF.

The count of this clonotype is one. The V and J genes are TRBV10-3 and TRBJ2-1, with a possible D match to TRBD2 (6 bases). Between the trimmed V and J ends, which lost 0 bases and 3 bases, there was a span of 12 bases. Germline CDR1 reads ENHRY; CDR2 reads SYGVKD. This CDR3 has 16 amino acids. DNA for the CDR3: TGTGCCATCAGTGAGTCGATGTCTAGCGTCTACAATGAGCAGTTCTTC. Residues: CAISESMSSVYNEQFF.

This clonotype turned up a few times. The genes are TRBV7-9 and TRBJ2-2; a possible D gene is TRBD2 (5 bases). V was shortened by 8 bases and J by 2 bases, with 12 bases between the two germline ends. The CDR3 sequence is 14 residues long. The V gene's germline CDR1 is SEHNR and CDR2 FQNEAQ (reference sequence). The DNA for the CDR3 is TGTGCCAGCCCCAGCGACTACAACACCGGGGAGCTGTTTTTT. Translation gives CASPSDYNTGELFF.

To note about this clonotype: The CDR3 carries no conserved terminal phenylalanine or tryptophan, so it likely arises from a read error. The chain couples TRBV7-2 to TRBJ1-5, with D uncertain. The CDR3 contains 14 residues. Germline assignment: CDR1 SGHTA and CDR2 FQGNSA. V was clipped by 1 base and J by 7 bases, with 11 bases between them. The chain's CDR3 is CASSLGPRGQPQHL. DNA for the CDR3: TGTGCCAGCAGCTTAGGCCCGCGCGGGCAGCCCCAGCATCTT.

V and J are TRBV6-6 and TRBJ1-2; D gene ambiguous. Per germline, CDR1 MNHNY and CDR2 SVGAGI (reference sequence). Trimming took off 5 bases at V and 1 base at J, with 11 bases between the two ends. The CDR3 has 14 amino acids. The CDR3 sequence is CASSGWTDNYGYTF. CDR3 nucleotide sequence: TGTGCCAGCAGTGGATGGACGGATAACTATGGCTACACCTTC.

The gene calls are TRBV6-1 and TRBJ2-5; D perhaps matches TRBD2 (6 bases). The CDR3 spans 15 residues. From germline, CDR1 is MNHNS and CDR2 SASEGT. V lost 1 base, J lost 7 bases, and 16 bases lay in between. The CDR3 DNA reads as TGTGCCAGCAGTGAAGGAGCGCGGGGTTTCGGGACCCAGTACTTC. The encoded protein is CASSEGARGFGTQYF.

This clonotype has just a few counts. The chain is built from TRBV7-2 and TRBJ2-5; D may be TRBD2 (6 bases). Germline V lookup: CDR1 SGHTA, CDR2 FQGNSA. V was pared by 2 bases and J by 3 bases, with 16 bases between. The CDR3 loop spans 16 amino acids. CDR3 loop: CASSLKPGTPEETQYF. The CDR3 region has the DNA TGTGCCAGCAGCTTAAAGCCCGGGACTCCGGAAGAGACCCAGTACTTC.

Only a few counts were recorded for this clonotype. The chain couples TRBV10-3 to TRBJ2-2; D gene unclear. The germline V and J ends were trimmed by 4 bases and 5 bases, with 5 bases remaining between them. CDR3 length equals 12 residues. Germline V CDR1 and CDR2: ENHRY, SYGVKD. The chain's CDR3 is CAISARTGELFF. CDR3 DNA sequence: TGTGCCATCAGTGCCAGGACCGGGGAGCTGTTTTTT.

This chain links TRBV3-1 with TRBJ2-1, with 9 bases that match TRBD2. This CDR3 has 15 residues. The V segment lost 1 base and the J segment 9 bases; nucleotides outside the gene matches: 7. Germline CDR1 reads LGHDT; CDR2 reads YNNKEL (reference sequence). The DNA of the CDR3 is TGTGCCAGCAGCCAAGCCCCTAGCGGGGTGGGTGAGCAGTTCTTC. Residues: CASSQAPSGVGEQFF.

The chain uses TRBV12-3 or TRBV12-4 and TRBJ2-1; 9 nucleotides match TRBD2. This CDR3 is 18 amino acids long. The trim removed 0 bases at V and 6 bases at J, leaving 12 bases unmatched. The CDR3 sequence is CASSLALSSSGIFNEQFF. The DNA for the CDR3 is TGTGCCAGCAGTTTAGCGCTTTCGTCTAGCGGGATATTCAATGAGCAGTTCTTC.

This clonotype was counted only a few times. V usage is TRBV7-9 and J usage is TRBJ2-7; D tentatively reads TRBD1 or TRBD2 (5 bases each). Per the germline V gene, CDR1 is SEHNR and CDR2 is FQNEAQ (reference sequence). This CDR3 is built from 15 residues. Trimming removed 4 bases at V and 4 bases at J, with 17 bases between. The CDR3 spells CASSSGTPLLYEQYF. CDR3 DNA sequence: TGTGCCAGCAGCTCAGGGACGCCCCTACTATACGAGCAGTACTTC.

This CDR3 is CSALQTNSEQYF. As DNA, the CDR3 is TGCAGTGCTCTCCAGACTAATTCGGAGCAGTACTTC. The chain carries TRBV20-1 and TRBJ2-7, with D perhaps TRBD2 (5 bases). Germline loops: CDR1 DFQATT, CDR2 SNEGSKA (reference sequence). CDR3 length: 12 amino acids. Trimming left V 5 bases short and J 7 bases short, with 15 bases between.

This chain joins TRBV7-6 and TRBJ2-1, with D possibly TRBD2 on 5 matching bases. Deletions cut 4 bases from V and 7 bases from J, with 11 bases between. The CDR3 loop spans 13 amino acids. Germline CDR1 SGHVS, CDR2 FNYEAQ. As DNA, the CDR3 is TGTGCCAGCAGCTCGGGCGGGCTTAATGAGCAGTTCTTC. Amino acids: CASSSGGLNEQFF.

This clonotype has only a few counts. V and J are TRBV7-2 and TRBJ2-2, with 11 bases lining up with TRBD1. The CDR3 is made up of 17 amino acids. Germline values: CDR1 SGHTA, CDR2 FQGNSA. V lost 1 base to trimming and J lost 3 bases; unmatched junction nucleotides: 4. For the CDR3, the DNA is TGTGCCAGCAGCTTAGTAGGACAGGGGGCTGACACCGGGGAGCTGTTTTTT. It yields the protein CASSLVGQGADTGELFF.

This clonotype has a single count. V usage is TRBV5-4 and J usage is TRBJ2-1; D is possibly TRBD2 (5 bases). The V and J ends lost 10 bases and 5 bases respectively, with 13 bases between them. The V gene's germline CDR1 is SGHNT and CDR2 YYREEE (reference sequence). This CDR3 is built from 12 residues. The CDR3: CASRWRDNEQFF. CDR3 nucleotides: TGTGCCTCCCGGTGGCGGGACAATGAGCAGTTCTTC.

This clonotype showed up many times. The genes are TRBV7-2 and TRBJ2-3; 10 bases line up with TRBD1. CDR3 length equals 16 residues. CDR1 and CDR2 (germline): SGHTA, FQGNSA. Trimming removed 5 bases from V and 1 base from J; junction bases left unmatched: 6. The CDR3 nucleotides are TGTGCCAGCAGCGTCCGTGGGACAGGGGGCACAGATACGCAGTATTTT. This translates into CASSVRGTGGTDTQYF.

This clonotype was recorded many times. The rearrangement uses TRBV18 and TRBJ2-1; TRBD2 matches at 8 bases. CDR1 and CDR2 (germline): KGHSH, LQKENI. With V trimmed by 3 bases and J by 9 bases, 10 bases remained unmatched. The CDR3 contains 15 residues. The CDR3 DNA reads as TGTGCCAGCTCACCGGAAACGGGAGGGAGTGGTGAGCAGTTCTTC. It translates to CASSPETGGSGEQFF.

This clonotype was found a few times. This chain uses TRBV4-1 with TRBJ2-7; D might be TRBD1 or TRBD2, each matching 5 bases. Germline CDR1 is MGHRA and CDR2 is YSYEKL. This CDR3 contains 13 residues. Trimming took 0 bases from V and 4 from J, leaving 7 bases between them. The CDR3 protein is CASSQEWGYEQYF. The CDR3 DNA reads as TGCGCCAGCAGCCAAGAATGGGGGTACGAGCAGTACTTC.

This clonotype was recorded a few times. This chain joins TRBV11-2 and TRBJ2-7; D call uncertain. This CDR3 is 13 amino acids long. Between the trimmed V and J ends, which lost 2 bases and 6 bases, there was a span of 11 bases. The V gene's germline CDR1 is SGHAT and CDR2 FQNNGV. This CDR3 is CASSLSRSREQYF. The CDR3 DNA is TGTGCCAGCAGCTTAAGCAGGTCACGCGAGCAGTACTTC.

This clonotype has more than one count but fewer than ten. V gene TRBV7-2 combines with J gene TRBJ2-1; D call uncertain. Looked up from germline, CDR1 is SGHTA and CDR2 is FQGNSA. V lost 2 bases and J lost 8, with 10 bases in between. The CDR3 is 13 residues long. CDR3 region: CASSLIVRHEQFF. The CDR3 DNA reads TGTGCCAGCAGCTTAATCGTCCGTCATGAGCAGTTCTTC.

The rearrangement joins TRBV19 to TRBJ2-1; no reliable D call. Trimming pared 3 bases from V and 5 bases from J, leaving 14 bases between. CDR1 is LNHDA and CDR2 is SQIVND in the germline V gene (reference sequence). The CDR3 runs to 15 residues. The CDR3 nucleotides are TGTGCCAGTAGTATGCCAAAAAGGGAACACAATGAGCAGTTCTTC. Its protein is CASSMPKREHNEQFF.

This clonotype was observed many times. The genes are TRBV7-2 and TRBJ2-7; no clear D gene. The CDR3 extends over 16 amino acids. The V and J ends lost 1 base and 1 base respectively, with 14 bases between them. In germline, CDR1 is SGHTA, CDR2 FQGNSA. In DNA form, the CDR3 reads TGTGCCAGCAGCTTAGTGGCCTCTTCCGGGTCCTACGAGCAGTACTTC. Its protein is CASSLVASSGSYEQYF.